A selection of T cell receptor beta chains follows, all from one sample in a study of monozygotic twins with inflammatory bowel disease. TCRdb reprocessed the 5' RACE reads and stores each CDR3 protein as one record, lacking DNA. The listing records about 210,000 distinct CDR3 sequences. The source material was blood. Receptors were obtained from a human donor with ulcerative colitis or Crohn's disease, or a healthy co-twin of an affected twin (not recorded which). The CDR3 runs from the conserved cysteine through the conserved F or W. Each record gives: J gene, V gene, CDR3 protein.

j_call: TRBJ2-1
v_call: TRBV11-2
cdr3_aa: CASSPRGNEHFF

j_call: TRBJ1-2
v_call: TRBV2
cdr3_aa: CASSGGRVSGYTF

j_call: TRBJ1-5
v_call: TRBV24-1
cdr3_aa: CATSQGNNQPQHF

j_call: TRBJ1-4
v_call: TRBV4-1
cdr3_aa: CASSQAGQGGEKLFF

j_call: TRBJ2-7
v_call: TRBV20-1
cdr3_aa: CSAKDRGYEQYF

j_call: TRBJ1-1
v_call: TRBV29-1
cdr3_aa: CSVEDRGMNTEAFF

j_call: TRBJ1-4
v_call: TRBV24-1
cdr3_aa: CASRGGNEKLFF

j_call: TRBJ2-1
v_call: TRBV5-6
cdr3_aa: CASSLAPGGPGEQFF

j_call: TRBJ1-5
v_call: TRBV6-2/TRBV6-3
cdr3_aa: CASSPEREDPSRDSNQPQHF

j_call: TRBJ2-2
v_call: TRBV20-1
cdr3_aa: CSARDLRGQSTGELFF